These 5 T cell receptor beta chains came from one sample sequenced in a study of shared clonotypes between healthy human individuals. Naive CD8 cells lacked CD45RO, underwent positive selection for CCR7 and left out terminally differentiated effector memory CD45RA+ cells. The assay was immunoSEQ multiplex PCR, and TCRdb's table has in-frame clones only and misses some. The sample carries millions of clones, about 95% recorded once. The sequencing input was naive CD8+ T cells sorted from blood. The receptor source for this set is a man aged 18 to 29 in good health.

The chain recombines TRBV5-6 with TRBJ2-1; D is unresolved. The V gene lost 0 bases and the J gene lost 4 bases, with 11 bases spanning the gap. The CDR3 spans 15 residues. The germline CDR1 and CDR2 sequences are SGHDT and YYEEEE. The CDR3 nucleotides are TGTGCCAGCAGCTTGGGTCAGCGATTATACAATGAGCAGTTCTTC. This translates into CASSLGQRLYNEQFF.

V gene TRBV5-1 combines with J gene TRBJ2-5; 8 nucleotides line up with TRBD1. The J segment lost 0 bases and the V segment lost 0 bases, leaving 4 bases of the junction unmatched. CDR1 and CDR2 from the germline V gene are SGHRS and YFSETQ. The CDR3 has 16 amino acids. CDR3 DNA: TGCGCCAGCAGCTTGGCGACAGGGGTGTACCAAGAGACCCAGTACTTC. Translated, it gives CASSLATGVYQETQYF.

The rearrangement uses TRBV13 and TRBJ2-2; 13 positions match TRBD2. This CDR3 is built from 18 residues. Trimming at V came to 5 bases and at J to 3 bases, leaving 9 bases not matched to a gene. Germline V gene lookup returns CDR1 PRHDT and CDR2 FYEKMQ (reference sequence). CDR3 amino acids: CASSPTGLAGADTGELFF. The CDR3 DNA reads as TGTGCCAGCAGCCCTACCGGACTAGCGGGGGCCGACACCGGGGAGCTGTTTTTT.

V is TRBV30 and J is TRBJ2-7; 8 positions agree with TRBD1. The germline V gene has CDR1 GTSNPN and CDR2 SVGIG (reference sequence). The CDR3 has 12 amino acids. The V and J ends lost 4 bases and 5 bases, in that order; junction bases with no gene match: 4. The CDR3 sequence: CAWTATGDEQYF. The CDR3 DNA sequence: TGTGCCTGGACCGCGACAGGGGACGAGCAGTACTTC.

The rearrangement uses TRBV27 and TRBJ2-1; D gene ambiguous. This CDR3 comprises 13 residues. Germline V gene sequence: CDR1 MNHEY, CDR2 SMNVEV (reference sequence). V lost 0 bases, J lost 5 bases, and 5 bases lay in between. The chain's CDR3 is CASSLSHDNEQFF. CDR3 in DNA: TGTGCCAGCAGTTTATCGCATGACAATGAGCAGTTCTTC.